These 23 T cell receptor beta chains originate from one sample sequenced in a study of T cell changes during pregnancy in multiple sclerosis. Assay used: immunoSEQ multiplex PCR; TCRdb lists only in-frame clones, some missing. The sample contains over 45,000 clones, roughly 90% of which appear only once. The sequencing here drew on peripheral blood, taken in the third trimester of pregnancy. These receptors came from a female donor in good health, enrolled as a control in a pregnancy study.

The chain couples TRBV6-5 to TRBJ1-3; TRBD1 matches at 10 bases. Germline-derived CDR1 and CDR2 are MNHEY and SVGAGI. J lost 7 bases, V lost 2 bases, and 5 bases had no gene match. The CDR3 consists of 15 residues. The chain's CDR3 is CASSYETGGWNTIYF. CDR3 nucleotides: TGTGCCAGCAGTTACGAGACAGGGGGCTGGAACACCATATATTTT.

The genes are TRBV11-2 and TRBJ1-4, with D perhaps matching TRBD1 (6 bases). The CDR3 sequence is 14 residues long. Trimming pared 8 bases from V and 8 bases from J, leaving 18 bases between. The V gene's germline CDR1 is SGHAT and CDR2 FQNNGV. CDR3 amino acids: CASSLGAGDEKLFF. CDR3 nucleotide sequence: TGTGCCAGCTCCTTAGGGGCAGGGGACGAAAAACTGTTTTTT.

This chain uses TRBV9 with TRBJ2-3; 13 bases are a match to TRBD2. The length of the CDR3 is 14 residues. Looked up from germline, CDR1 is SGDLS and CDR2 is YYNGEE. After removal of 8 bases from V and 6 bases from J, the junction contained 6 bases not matched to a gene. The CDR3 protein is CASSTSGGPDTQYF. Written as DNA, the CDR3 is TGTGCCAGTTCGACTAGCGGGGGGCCCGATACGCAGTATTTT. Together with reference TRBV9 and TRBJ2-3, the CDR3 gives the full variable domain: DSGVTQTPKHLITATGQRVTLRCSPRSGDLSVYWYQQSLDQGLQFLIQYYNGEERAKGNILERFSAQQFPDLHSELNLSSLELGDSALYFCASSTSGGPDTQYFGPGTRLTVL.

The genes are TRBV11-2 and TRBJ2-7; a possible D gene is TRBD1 (7 bases). Germline lookup yields CDR1 SGHAT and CDR2 FQNNGV. The CDR3 has 14 residues. Deletions cut 5 bases from V and 3 bases from J, with 14 bases between. The CDR3 protein is CASSTRQGGYEQYF. CDR3 in DNA: TGTGCCAGCAGCACCCGACAGGGAGGCTACGAGCAGTACTTC.

This chain joins TRBV11-2 and TRBJ1-2; TRBD1 aligns across 7 bases. Trimming cost V 1 base and J 4 bases; bases outside gene matches: 0. CDR3 length equals 13 residues. Germline assignment: CDR1 SGHAT and CDR2 FQNNGV. The CDR3, as DNA: TGTGCCAGCAGCTTAGGGACAGGCTATGGCTACACCTTC. Protein: CASSLGTGYGYTF.

This chain connects TRBV6-1 to TRBJ2-5; the D gene is possibly TRBD2 (6 bases). Germline V lookup: CDR1 MNHNS, CDR2 SASEGT. The CDR3 covers 14 residues. Deletions cut 6 bases from V and 2 bases from J, with 13 bases between. The CDR3: CASSRTIKQETQYF. The CDR3 nucleotides read TGTGCCAGCAGCCGGACTATTAAGCAAGAGACCCAGTACTTC.

This clone was observed a single time. The rearrangement joins TRBV9 to TRBJ2-2, with D possibly TRBD1 on 6 matching bases. Looked up from germline, CDR1 is SGDLS and CDR2 is YYNGEE. V lost 0 bases, J lost 5 bases, and 17 bases lay in between. The CDR3 loop spans 17 amino acids. The CDR3 DNA sequence: TGTGCCAGCAGCGTAGGGGGGACATTTTGGGGGACCGGGGAGCTGTTTTTT. Translation gives CASSVGGTFWGTGELFF.

This rearrangement joins TRBV6-1 to TRBJ1-2, with 11 bases identical to TRBD1. After removal of 4 bases from V and 4 bases from J, the junction contained 8 bases not matched to a gene. The CDR3 is 16 amino acids. Germline CDR1 is MNHNS and CDR2 is SASEGT. CDR3 amino acids: CASSGDRGGISYGYTF. Here the CDR3 DNA reads TGTGCCAGCAGTGGGGACAGGGGGGGAATTAGCTATGGCTACACCTTC.

The table lists this clone with a count of one. This chain uses TRBV28 with TRBJ2-7, with a weak D call TRBD2 (5 bases). Looked up from germline, CDR1 is MDHEN and CDR2 is SYDVKM. This CDR3 comprises 14 residues. Trimming removed 6 bases at V and 2 bases at J, with 14 bases between. CDR3 coding DNA: TGTGCCAGCAGGGCTTATTCGGGGACCTACGAGCAGTACTTC. It specifies CASRAYSGTYEQYF.

The chain employs TRBV19 and TRBJ1-1, with D maybe TRBD1 (5 bases). The CDR3 is made up of 15 amino acids. The germline V gene encodes CDR1 LNHDA and CDR2 SQIVND (reference sequence). Trimming cost V 5 bases and J 5 bases, with 18 bases left between them. This CDR3 is CASSPLGAGQTEAFF. The CDR3 DNA is TGTGCCAGTAGTCCGCTCGGGGCGGGGCAAACTGAAGCTTTCTTT.

The CDR3 bases are TGTGCCAGTAGTCCTTGGGGACAGGGGCTTGATCAGCCCCAGCATTTT. This gives the protein CASSPWGQGLDQPQHF. The V and J genes are TRBV19 and TRBJ1-5; 10 nucleotides agree with TRBD1. The length of the CDR3 is 16 residues. Germline loops: CDR1 LNHDA, CDR2 SQIVND (reference sequence). The trim removed 5 bases at V and 5 bases at J, leaving 9 bases unmatched.

CDR3 amino acids: CASSTIQDRFNEKLFF. The CDR3 DNA reads TGTGCCAGCAGTACGATACAAGACAGGTTTAATGAAAAACTGTTTTTT. This chain joins TRBV7-9 and TRBJ1-4, with TRBD1 as a possible D gene (6 bases). The ends were cut back, 6 bases at V and 4 bases at J, with 18 bases in the middle. The CDR3 is 16 residues long. CDR1 and CDR2 (germline): SEHNR, FQNEAQ (reference sequence).

The chain couples TRBV7-8 to TRBJ1-2, with D perhaps matching TRBD1 (5 bases). The CDR3 length is 16 residues. V lost 3 bases, J lost 3 bases, and 17 bases lay in between. Germline V lookup: CDR1 SGHVS, CDR2 FQNEAQ. CDR3 DNA sequence: TGTGCCAGCAGCTTTTTACAGGCGGCTGTCGACTATGGCTACACCTTC. Protein product: CASSFLQAAVDYGYTF. The complete variable domain, with remaining parts taken from reference TRBV7-8 and TRBJ1-2, reads GAGVSQSPRYKVAKRGQDVALRCDPISGHVSLFWYQQALGQGPEFLTYFQNEAQLDKSGLPSDRFFAERPEGSVSTLKIQRTQQEDSAVYLCASSFLQAAVDYGYTFGSGTRLTVV.

The V call is TRBV4-3, the J call TRBJ2-3; D call uncertain. Germline V gives CDR1 LGHNA, CDR2 YSLEER. V was trimmed by 4 bases and J by 1 base, leaving 6 bases between them. This CDR3 spans 13 amino acids. CDR3 nucleotide sequence: TGCGCCAGCAGCCCCGGAGGCACAGATACGCAGTATTTT. Translating it yields CASSPGGTDTQYF.

CDR3 loop: CASSLPSGKSNEQFF. The DNA for the CDR3 is TGTGCCAGCAGCTTGCCCTCGGGTAAATCGAATGAGCAGTTCTTC. V usage is TRBV5-4 and J usage is TRBJ2-1, with unresolved D. CDR1 is SGHNT, CDR2 YYREEE, per germline (reference sequence). This CDR3 has 15 amino acids. V shed 1 base and J shed 7 bases, with 15 bases lying between them.

This clone was picked up one time. The genes are TRBV5-1 and TRBJ2-1; possibly TRBD1 for D (7 bases). CDR1 is SGHRS, CDR2 YFSETQ, per germline. Trimming left V 5 bases short and J 0 bases short, with 15 bases between. The CDR3 sequence is 16 residues long. In DNA, the CDR3 is TGCGCCAGCAGGAAATCAGGGGGGAGCTCCTACAATGAGCAGTTCTTC. This gives the protein CASRKSGGSSYNEQFF.

The chain couples TRBV5-1 to TRBJ1-2, with 7 positions matching TRBD1. V shed 4 bases and J 7 bases; nucleotides not matched to a gene: 10. The CDR3 has 14 amino acids. Germline V gene sequence: CDR1 SGHRS, CDR2 YFSETQ. The CDR3 bases are TGCGCCAGCAGCGTCGGGACAGTGGGATCTGGCTACACCTTC. Protein: CASSVGTVGSGYTF. Filled out from reference TRBV5-1 and TRBJ1-2, the complete variable domain reads KAGVTQTPRYLIKTRGQQVTLSCSPISGHRSVSWYQQTPGQGLQFLFEYFSETQRNKGNFPGRFSGRQFSNSRSEMNVSTLELGDSALYLCASSVGTVGSGYTFGSGTRLTVV.

This clone was seen a single time. The chain recombines TRBV18 with TRBJ2-7; D unresolved. Germline V lookup: CDR1 KGHSH, CDR2 LQKENI. V shed 0 bases and J shed 2 bases, with 11 bases lying between them. The CDR3 has 15 amino acids. The CDR3 nucleotides read TGTGCCAGCTCACCACCTCCAGATTACCCCTACGAGCAGTACTTC. This codes for CASSPPPDYPYEQYF.

The chain has TRBV7-2 and TRBJ2-1; TRBD1 agrees at 11 bases. CDR1 and CDR2 from the germline V gene are SGHTA and FQGNSA. V shed 7 bases and J 4 bases; nucleotides not matched to a gene: 6. This CDR3 is built from 15 residues. CDR3 protein: CASIAGTGGYNEQFF. The CDR3 nucleotides are TGTGCCAGCATCGCCGGGACAGGGGGATACAATGAGCAGTTCTTC. Full variable domain (outside the CDR3, taken from reference TRBV7-2 and TRBJ2-1): GAGVSQSPSNKVTEKGKDVELRCDPISGHTALYWYRQSLGQGLEFLIYFQGNSAPDKSGLPSDRFSAERTGGSVSTLTIQRTQQEDSAVYLCASIAGTGGYNEQFFGPGTRLTVL.

The chain has TRBV7-2 and TRBJ1-3, with unresolved D. The CDR3 spans 16 residues. Germline values: CDR1 SGHTA, CDR2 FQGNSA. Trimming removed 1 base at V and 0 bases at J, with 10 bases between. This chain's CDR3 is CASSLDGGSSGNTIYF. The CDR3 region has the DNA TGTGCCAGCAGCTTAGATGGAGGGAGCTCTGGAAACACCATATATTTT.

The rearrangement uses TRBV5-1 and TRBJ2-2; a possible D gene is TRBD2 (6 bases). The germline CDR1 and CDR2 sequences are SGHRS and YFSETQ. V was clipped by 0 bases and J by 1 base, with 10 bases between them. The CDR3 is made up of 16 amino acids. The CDR3 DNA reads as TGCGCCAGCAGCTTGGTTGGTAGCGGGAACACCGGGGAGCTGTTTTTT. It is translated as CASSLVGSGNTGELFF.

The rearrangement links TRBV19 to TRBJ1-2; 9 nucleotides align to TRBD1. This CDR3 has 14 amino acids. Germline-derived CDR1 and CDR2 are LNHDA and SQIVND (reference sequence). The J segment lost 7 bases and the V segment lost 3 bases, leaving 6 bases of the junction unmatched. The CDR3 DNA reads as TGTGCCAGTAGTATCCGGGACAGGGATGGTGGCTACACCTTC. This sequence encodes CASSIRDRDGGYTF.

This CDR3 is CSVNTGTGYGYTF. CDR3 nucleotide sequence: TGCAGCGTCAACACAGGGACAGGGTATGGCTACACCTTC. The chain is built from TRBV29-1 and TRBJ1-2; 9 nucleotides agree with TRBD1. CDR3 length equals 13 residues. CDR1 is SQVTM, CDR2 ANQGSEA, per germline. V shed 6 bases and J 5 bases; nucleotides not matched to a gene: 7.